These T cell receptor beta chains were read from a single sample in a study of T cells in narcolepsy. Sequenced by immunoSEQ multiplex PCR; TCRdb stores in-frame clones only, minus some. The table lists around 27,000 clones, 70% to 85% of them singletons. Sequenced sample: CD45RA- memory CD4+ T cells from PBMCs. Receptors originate from a human donor with narcolepsy. CDR3s include the opening cysteine and the closing phenylalanine or tryptophan. A D gene is named only where the DNA matches it firmly. The size field is filled for only some rows; it gives once, few, many or a size class.

cdr3_nt	cdr3_aa	d_call	j_call	v_call	clone_size
TGTGCCAGCAGGCTTGGAGGGGGATACACAGATACGCAGTATTTT	CASRLGGGYTDTQYF	NA	TRBJ2-3	TRBV6-1	few
TGCGCCAGCAGCTTGGCGCCTGGGTCCGGGGATACGCAGTATTTT	CASSLAPGSGDTQYF	NA	TRBJ2-3	TRBV5-1	NA
TGTGCCAGCAGTTACTCGCGGGCGGGTGGAAACACCATATATTTT	CASSYSRAGGNTIYF	NA	TRBJ1-3	TRBV6-6	NA
TGTGCCAGCAGCTTAGTCCTAGCGGGAGGGGCCTGGGGGGAGCAGTTCTTC	CASSLVLAGGAWGEQFF	TRBD2	TRBJ2-1	TRBV11-2	NA
TGTGCCAGTAGTATAGAGGGAAAGAACACTGAAGCTTTCTTT	CASSIEGKNTEAFF	NA	TRBJ1-1	TRBV19	few
TGTGCCACCAGCAGAGAAGCGGACCGTGGCTACGAGCAGTACTTC	CATSREADRGYEQYF	NA	TRBJ2-7	TRBV15	NA
TGTGCCAGCAGCTCATGGACCGAAGGGGATACGCAGTATTTT	CASSSWTEGDTQYF	NA	TRBJ2-3	TRBV7-9	few
TGTGCCAGCCCAACCCGGGGGCCGAGCTCCTACGAGCAGTACTTC	CASPTRGPSSYEQYF	NA	TRBJ2-7	TRBV27	NA
TGTGCCAGCAGTTTAAAAGGGCTTGGCTACACCTTC	CASSLKGLGYTF	NA	TRBJ1-2	TRBV28	NA
TGTGCCACCAGCAGAGATCTAACAGATACGCAGTATTTT	CATSRDLTDTQYF	NA	TRBJ2-3	TRBV15	NA
TGTGCCAGCTCACCTCACTATGGCTACACCTTC	CASSPHYGYTF	NA	TRBJ1-2	TRBV18	few
TGTGCCAGTAGTACAGTATACAGCTCCTACAATGAGCAGTTCTTC	CASSTVYSSYNEQFF	NA	TRBJ2-1	TRBV19	NA
TGTGCCAGCAGCGTAGTCTCCGAGTATGGCTACACCTTC	CASSVVSEYGYTF	NA	TRBJ1-2	TRBV9	NA
TGTGCCAGCAGACGAGGACAGATGAACACCGAAGCTTTCTTT	CASRRGQMNTEAFF	NA	TRBJ1-1	TRBV6-6	NA
TGTGCCAGCAGTTTATCAACCGGGACACCTTACGAGCAGTACTTC	CASSLSTGTPYEQYF	NA	TRBJ2-7	TRBV28	NA
TGTGCCAGCAGCTTAGGTGGGCATAGCTCTGGAAACACCATATATTTT	CASSLGGHSSGNTIYF	NA	TRBJ1-3	TRBV5-6	NA
TGTGCCAGCAGCTTAGGGTCTGGGGCCAACGTCCTGACTTTC	CASSLGSGANVLTF	NA	TRBJ2-6	TRBV5-6	NA
TGCGCCAGCAGCCAAGACAGAAACGCATCACCCCTCCACTTT	CASSQDRNASPLHF	NA	TRBJ1-6	TRBV4-3	NA
TGTGCCAGCACCCCCCGGGTTGGCACCGGGGAGCTGTTTTTT	CASTPRVGTGELFF	NA	TRBJ2-2	TRBV2	NA
TGTGCCAGCAGTCCCCCCGGGACAGGGAGGCCCAATGAGCAGTTCTTC	CASSPPGTGRPNEQFF	TRBD1	TRBJ2-1	TRBV5-4	NA
TGTGCCAGCAGCTCGGACACAGGGGGTCGCGAGCAGTACTTC	CASSSDTGGREQYF	TRBD1	TRBJ2-7	TRBV7-3	once
TGTGCCAGCAGTCTCCTGACCCGGTTAGCCAATCAGCCCCAGCATTTT	CASSLLTRLANQPQHF	NA	TRBJ1-5	TRBV28	few
TGTGCCAGCAGCCCAGGCGGGGGGTTTGAGACCCAGTACTTC	CASSPGGGFETQYF	TRBD2	TRBJ2-5	TRBV9	NA
TGTGCCAGCAGCCCCAGGGGAGGAGGGGGCGGCTACGAGCAGTACTTC	CASSPRGGGGGYEQYF	NA	TRBJ2-7	TRBV7-9	once
TGTGCCAGTAGTATAGATCGGGGAGAAAAACTGTTTTTT	CASSIDRGEKLFF	NA	TRBJ1-4	TRBV19	NA
TGTGCCAGCAGTTACACGGGTAATAGTAACTATGGCTACACCTTC	CASSYTGNSNYGYTF	NA	TRBJ1-2	TRBV6-5	NA
TGTGCCAGCAGGCCCAGCGGGACAGGGTCCCACGAGCAGTACTTC	CASRPSGTGSHEQYF	TRBD1	TRBJ2-7	TRBV27	NA
TGTGCCAGCAGTGAATACAGGGCCTACGAGCAGTACTTC	CASSEYRAYEQYF	NA	TRBJ2-7	TRBV2	NA
TGTGCCAGCTCACCACCGGCAGGGGGCAGAGCTAACTATGGCTACACCTTC	CASSPPAGGRANYGYTF	TRBD1	TRBJ1-2	TRBV18	NA
TGCGCCAGCAGTCAACAGGGGAGCTCCTACAATGAGCAGTTCTTC	CASSQQGSSYNEQFF	NA	TRBJ2-1	TRBV23-1	NA
TGTGCCAGTACAGCGGGGGGGCTCTACGAGCAGTACTTC	CASTAGGLYEQYF	TRBD2	TRBJ2-7	TRBV19	NA
TGCGCCAGCAGCCAAGTTGAGGGGCCCTCCTACGAGCAGTACTTC	CASSQVEGPSYEQYF	NA	TRBJ2-7	TRBV4-3	NA
TGTGCCAGCAGTTTATTGGCCGGGGCCACCTACGAGCAGTACTTC	CASSLLAGATYEQYF	NA	TRBJ2-7	TRBV27	few
TGTGCCAGCTTGGGACAGAGGAACACCGGGGAGCTGTTTTTT	CASLGQRNTGELFF	TRBD1	TRBJ2-2	TRBV28	NA
TGTGCCAGCAGTGAAGGAGGACTATTGTCAGGGGGGAAACTGATTTTT	CASSEGGLLSGGKLIF	TRBD1	TRBJ1-4	TRBV6-1	NA
TGTGCCAGCAGCTTATGGACAGGGGACAATCAGCCCCAGCATTTT	CASSLWTGDNQPQHF	TRBD1	TRBJ1-5	TRBV5-5	NA
TGTGCCAGCCGTCGGGACTACGCATCAGAGCAGTACTTC	CASRRDYASEQYF	TRBD2	TRBJ2-7	TRBV2	NA
TGTGCCAGCTCACTACCTTCTGGGGCCAACGTCCTGACTTTC	CASSLPSGANVLTF	NA	TRBJ2-6	TRBV18	NA
TGTGCCAGCAGCGGAACCAGGGGAATGGGCACTGAAGCTTTCTTT	CASSGTRGMGTEAFF	NA	TRBJ1-1	TRBV11-3	NA
TGTGCCAGCAGCCGTACCAGGGGCACAGATACGCAGTATTTT	CASSRTRGTDTQYF	NA	TRBJ2-3	TRBV5-4	NA
TGTGCCAGCAGTCCCAGGACAGGATCCTACGAGCAGTACTTC	CASSPRTGSYEQYF	TRBD1	TRBJ2-7	TRBV6-6	NA
TGTGCCAGCAGCTTAGGGTCGGGGGCTAAGGGGACCCAGTACTTC	CASSLGSGAKGTQYF	NA	TRBJ2-5	TRBV7-2	once
TGTGCCAGCAGTGAGCAAACCGAAAAACTGTTTTTT	CASSEQTEKLFF	NA	TRBJ1-4	TRBV2	NA